This T cell receptor beta chain was captured in a study of response to subunit inactivated influenza vaccine. Study results and caveats: Few additional T cells are recruited per seasonal influenza vaccination, authors suggested.

Trimming removed 0 bases from V and 4 bases from J, with 15 bases in between. The CDR3 runs to 15 residues. Germline CDR1 is DFQATT and CDR2 is SNEGSKA (reference sequence). Regarding this clonotype: Its antigen is still unknown.

TCRdb analysed the RT-PCR reads with MiXCR anew, one entry per CDR3 protein. The data hold over 750,000 distinct CDR3 sequences, with around 20% observed a single time. Sequences were derived from PBMCs from blood, sampled more than 4 days after vaccination. The genes are TRBV20-1 and TRBJ1-1; D might be TRBD1 (6 bases). This TCR was recovered from a man in his forties or fifties who received an inactivated influenza vaccine. CDR3 sequence: CSARDWRGESTEAFF. CDR3 nucleotide sequence: TGCAGTGCTAGAGATTGGAGGGGGGAAAGCACTGAAGCTTTCTTT.